Presented here are 27 T cell receptor beta chains from one specimen sequenced in a study of shared clonotypes between healthy human individuals. The method was immunoSEQ multiplex PCR; TCRdb's version includes in-frame clones alone and lacks a portion of them. The data contain hundreds of thousands of clones, more than 95% of them seen just once; the ten biggest clones take up 0.055% to 0.07%. The sample comprised naive CD4+ T cells sorted from blood. Subset denoted: CD45RA+ positively selected. All receptors come from a woman aged 30 to 39 in good health.

The genes are TRBV5-1 and TRBJ2-6; D not resolved. The V gene's germline CDR1 is SGHRS and CDR2 YFSETQ. Trimming shortened V by 5 bases and J by 0 bases, and 12 bases separated the two germline ends. This CDR3 has 16 residues. In nucleotides, the CDR3 is TGCGCCAGCAGGGAAGGGTACCTCTCTGGGGCCAACGTCCTGACTTTC. Its translation: CASREGYLSGANVLTF.

This chain connects TRBV10-2 to TRBJ1-1; D is uncertain. The V gene's germline CDR1 is WSHSY and CDR2 SAAADI. V was cut by 6 bases and J by 6 bases, with 17 bases left in between. The CDR3 has 14 amino acids. The DNA for the CDR3 is TGCGCCAGCAGCCTAGACCCAACCGCCGCTGAAGCTTTCTTT. Its translation: CASSLDPTAAEAFF.

This chain joins TRBV15 and TRBJ2-3; D remains ambiguous. CDR1 is LNHNV, CDR2 YYDKDF, per germline (reference sequence). The V and J ends lost 1 base and 5 bases respectively, with 10 bases between them. The CDR3 is 14 residues long. The CDR3 here is CATSRGPVGDTQYF. CDR3 sequence (DNA): TGTGCCACCAGCAGAGGGCCAGTGGGAGATACGCAGTATTTT.

The chain has TRBV7-8 and TRBJ2-1, with 15 bases aligning to TRBD2. The CDR3 is made up of 20 amino acids. Germline CDR1 reads SGHVS; CDR2 reads FQNEAQ. The J segment lost 3 bases and the V segment lost 4 bases, leaving 13 bases of the junction unmatched. In DNA form, the CDR3 reads TGTGCCAGCAGCTACACCGGGACTAGCGGGAGGAAAGTATACTACAATGAGCAGTTCTTC. It codes for CASSYTGTSGRKVYYNEQFF.

The V and J genes are TRBV6-5 and TRBJ1-2; no clear D gene. This CDR3 is 13 amino acids long. The germline V and J ends were trimmed by 7 bases and 5 bases, with 14 bases remaining between them. Germline loops: CDR1 MNHEY, CDR2 SVGAGI. CDR3: CASKPRRGYGYTF. CDR3 sequence (DNA): TGTGCCAGCAAGCCACGGCGAGGGTATGGCTACACCTTC.

The chain combines TRBV19 with TRBJ2-3; tentatively, D is TRBD1 (5 bases). This CDR3 region has 14 residues. Looked up from germline, CDR1 is LNHDA and CDR2 is SQIVND (reference sequence). With 1 base removed from V and 2 bases from J, the gap between germline ends came to 7 bases. DNA for the CDR3: TGTGCCAGTAGTATAGGACAGATCACAGATACGCAGTATTTT. This encodes CASSIGQITDTQYF.

The chain uses TRBV5-4 and TRBJ2-7; D remains unclear. The CDR3 is made up of 14 amino acids. With 4 bases removed from V and 1 base from J, the gap between germline ends came to 12 bases. Germline V lookup: CDR1 SGHNT, CDR2 YYREEE (reference sequence). The CDR3 region has the DNA TGTGCCAGCAGCAGATATGTGGGGTCCTACGAGCAGTACTTC. Protein sequence: CASSRYVGSYEQYF. Full variable domain (outside the CDR3, taken from reference TRBV5-4 and TRBJ2-7): ETGVTQSPTHLIKTRGQQVTLRCSSQSGHNTVSWYQQALGQGPQFIFQYYREEENGRGNFPPRFSGLQFPNYSSELNVNALELDDSALYLCASSRYVGSYEQYFGPGTRLTVT.

The chain couples TRBV5-4 to TRBJ1-3, with D perhaps matching TRBD1 (6 bases). V was trimmed by 1 base and J by 3 bases, leaving 14 bases between them. This CDR3 region has 16 residues. CDR1 SGHNT and CDR2 YYREEE come from the germline V gene (reference sequence). CDR3 coding DNA: TGTGCCAGCAGCTTGTTTTCAGGGGCCAGTGGAAACACCATATATTTT. Protein sequence: CASSLFSGASGNTIYF.

This clone appeared a single time. The CDR3 spells CASTKWNTEAFF. In DNA form, the CDR3 reads TGTGCCAGCACCAAGTGGAACACTGAAGCTTTCTTT. This chain uses TRBV28 with TRBJ1-1, with D hard to call. V lost 7 bases and J 1 base, leaving 7 bases between the germline ends. The germline CDR1 and CDR2 sequences are MDHEN and SYDVKM. The CDR3 spans 12 residues. Looking up the rest from reference TRBV28 and TRBJ1-1 gives the full variable domain: DVKVTQSSRYLVKRTGEKVFLECVQDMDHENMFWYRQDPGLGLRLIYFSYDVKMKEKGDIPEGYSVSREKKERFSLILESASTNQTSMYLCASTKWNTEAFFGQGTRLTVV.

A note on this clone: The same CDR3 can be traced to other DNA sequences in this sample. J is TRBJ2-7 and V is TRBV7-2; D may be TRBD2 (5 bases). From germline, CDR1 is SGHTA and CDR2 FQGNSA. The CDR3 runs 15 residues. The V gene lost 1 base and the J gene lost 0 bases, with 10 bases spanning the gap. CDR3 region: CASSLGPGSSYEQYF. CDR3 coding DNA: TGTGCCAGCAGCTTAGGTCCGGGGAGCTCCTACGAGCAGTACTTC.

This CDR3 is CASTGADTQYF. In DNA, the CDR3 is TGTGCCAGCACAGGGGCAGATACGCAGTATTTT. The chain carries TRBV7-8 and TRBJ2-3; D is possibly TRBD1 (6 bases). V was clipped by 7 bases and J by 4 bases, with 6 bases between them. Per the germline V gene, CDR1 is SGHVS and CDR2 is FQNEAQ. CDR3 size: 11 residues.

Turning to this clone: Other DNA sequences of this sample code for an identical CDR3. The chain combines TRBV30 with TRBJ2-5; 7 bases are a match to TRBD2. Germline lookup yields CDR1 GTSNPN and CDR2 SVGIG (reference sequence). CDR3 length equals 11 residues. Unmatched junction bases numbered 0, after V lost 3 bases and J lost 5 bases. The CDR3 DNA reads as TGTGCCTGGAGCGGGGGGGAGACCCAGTACTTC. It codes for CAWSGGETQYF. Full variable domain (missing parts from reference TRBV30 and TRBJ2-5): SQTIHQWPATLVQPVGSPLSLECTVEGTSNPNLYWYRQAAGRGLQLLFYSVGIGQISSEVPQNLSASRPQDRQFILSSKKLLLSDSGFYLCAWSGGETQYFGPGTRLLVL.

This clone was observed a single time. The V and J genes are TRBV2 and TRBJ1-4, with D unclear. Between the trimmed V and J ends, which lost 4 bases and 6 bases, there was a span of 9 bases. This CDR3 spans 13 amino acids. Germline V gene lookup returns CDR1 SNHLY and CDR2 FYNNEI. Written as DNA, the CDR3 is TGTGCCAGCAGTGGCCGCTGGGATGAAAAACTGTTTTTT. Its translation: CASSGRWDEKLFF.

This chain connects TRBV6-1 to TRBJ2-5; 8 bases align to TRBD2. The CDR3 is 15 amino acids. Germline CDR1 and CDR2: MNHNS and SASEGT. J lost 2 bases, V lost 7 bases, and 9 bases had no gene match. The CDR3 sequence is CASTWTSLSQETQYF. The CDR3 coding sequence is TGTGCCAGCACCTGGACTAGCCTCAGTCAAGAGACCCAGTACTTC.

The gene calls are TRBV7-9 and TRBJ1-1; D gene unclear. This CDR3 is 13 amino acids long. V was clipped by 3 bases and J by 3 bases, with 8 bases between them. Germline CDR1 SEHNR, CDR2 FQNEAQ (reference sequence). The CDR3 sequence: CASSFGGYTEAFF. DNA for the CDR3: TGTGCCAGCAGCTTTGGCGGTTACACTGAAGCTTTCTTT.

This chain connects TRBV29-1 to TRBJ2-7; 7 bases map to TRBD1. Germline V gene lookup returns CDR1 SQVTM and CDR2 ANQGSEA. Trimming cost V 6 bases and J 6 bases; bases outside gene matches: 5. This CDR3 contains 11 residues. The CDR3 DNA reads as TGCAGCGTCACTACAGGGGTCGAGCAGTACTTC. Translating it yields CSVTTGVEQYF.

The CDR3 bases are TGTGCCACCTCGGTGGCAGCCAAAAACATTCAGTACTTC. It encodes CATSVAAKNIQYF. V gene TRBV15 combines with J gene TRBJ2-4; D unresolved. This CDR3 is built from 13 residues. The V and J ends lost 8 bases and 0 bases respectively, with 8 bases between them. The germline V gene encodes CDR1 LNHNV and CDR2 YYDKDF (reference sequence).

V and J are TRBV10-3 and TRBJ2-5; D ambiguous. Germline V CDR1 and CDR2: ENHRY, SYGVKD. CDR3 length: 11 residues. V was pared by 6 bases and J by 0 bases, with 2 bases between. DNA for the CDR3: TGTGCCATCAGGGACCAAGAGACCCAGTACTTC. Translated: CAIRDQETQYF.

The chain carries TRBV6-5 and TRBJ1-1, with a tentative D call TRBD1 (5 bases). The CDR3 is made up of 14 amino acids. The V end lost 0 bases, the J end lost 3 bases, and 8 bases lay between the germline ends. The germline V gene has CDR1 MNHEY and CDR2 SVGAGI. CDR3 bases: TGTGCCAGCAGTTACTCGGCGGGGCACACTGAAGCTTTCTTT. Translating gives CASSYSAGHTEAFF.

The chain is built from TRBV7-2 and TRBJ2-1; possible D gene TRBD2, 6 bases. The length of the CDR3 is 15 residues. V lost 3 bases and J lost 0, with 9 bases in between. Germline CDR1 and CDR2: SGHTA and FQGNSA. As DNA, the CDR3 is TGTGCCAGCAGCTTCGCGGGGAGCTCCTACAATGAGCAGTTCTTC. Translating it yields CASSFAGSSYNEQFF.

The chain employs TRBV4-1 and TRBJ2-5; D might be TRBD2 (6 bases). This CDR3 has 14 amino acids. V was cut by 2 bases and J by 4 bases, with 11 bases left in between. CDR1 MGHRA and CDR2 YSYEKL come from the germline V gene. CDR3 sequence: CASSQPGTRETQYF. The CDR3 DNA reads TGCGCCAGCAGCCAACCCGGGACTCGAGAGACCCAGTACTTC.

V is TRBV9 and J is TRBJ2-1; D is undetermined. The germline V gene encodes CDR1 SGDLS and CDR2 YYNGEE. The CDR3 extends over 15 amino acids. V lost 1 base and J 6 bases, leaving 14 bases between the germline ends. CDR3 nucleotide sequence: TGTGCCAGCAGCGTATTTCCGGAAACGACCAATGAGCAGTTCTTC. This codes for CASSVFPETTNEQFF.

This chain joins TRBV2 and TRBJ2-7; D possibly matches TRBD1 or TRBD2 (5 bases each). CDR1 SNHLY and CDR2 FYNNEI come from the germline V gene. The CDR3 totals 14 residues. V was cut by 7 bases and J by 0 bases, with 13 bases left in between. The CDR3 sequence is CASKGQAGSYEQYF. CDR3 coding DNA: TGTGCCAGCAAGGGGCAGGCGGGCTCCTACGAGCAGTACTTC. Variable domain in full (rest from reference TRBV2 and TRBJ2-7): EPEVTQTPSHQVTQMGQEVILRCVPISNHLYFYWYRQILGQKVEFLVSFYNNEISEKSEIFDDQFSVERPDGSNFTLKIRSTKLEDSAMYFCASKGQAGSYEQYFGPGTRLTVT.

The chain carries TRBV7-8 and TRBJ2-7; the D is unclear. This CDR3 has 13 residues. CDR1 SGHVS and CDR2 FQNEAQ come from the germline V gene. V was clipped by 7 bases and J by 2 bases, with 12 bases between them. The chain's CDR3 is CASNTPGTYEQYF. In nucleotides, the CDR3 is TGTGCCAGCAATACTCCGGGTACCTACGAGCAGTACTTC.

The rearrangement joins TRBV4-2 to TRBJ1-1; 10 nucleotides match TRBD1. Germline CDR1 and CDR2: LGHNA and YNFKEQ. V was pared by 6 bases and J by 2 bases, with 18 bases of the junction left unmatched. CDR3 size: 19 residues. The DNA for the CDR3 is TGTGCCAGCAGTCTAGGCCGACCGGACAGGGGGTTTGGAAACACTGAAGCTTTCTTT. This translates into CASSLGRPDRGFGNTEAFF.

The V gene is TRBV6-5, the J gene TRBJ2-5; D is perhaps TRBD1 (6 bases). The J call is in doubt because the DNA end fits TRBJ2-7 better. Germline V gene lookup returns CDR1 MNHEY and CDR2 SVGAGI. The CDR3 has 12 amino acids. The CDR3 sequence is CASSSPRGEQYF. CDR3 nucleotides: TGTGCCAGCAGCTCCCCCAGGGGCGAGCAGTACTTC.

In DNA form, the CDR3 reads TGCGCCAGCAGCTTGGTGTCGGGGGCCGATGGCTACACCTTC. Its protein is CASSLVSGADGYTF. The J gene is TRBJ1-2, the V gene TRBV5-1; TRBD1 might be the D (6 bases). Germline CDR1 is SGHRS and CDR2 is YFSETQ. V was trimmed by 0 bases and J by 6 bases, leaving 12 bases between them. CDR3 length: 14 residues. Full variable domain (rest looked up from reference TRBV5-1 and TRBJ1-2): KAGVTQTPRYLIKTRGQQVTLSCSPISGHRSVSWYQQTPGQGLQFLFEYFSETQRNKGNFPGRFSGRQFSNSRSEMNVSTLELGDSALYLCASSLVSGADGYTFGSGTRLTVV.